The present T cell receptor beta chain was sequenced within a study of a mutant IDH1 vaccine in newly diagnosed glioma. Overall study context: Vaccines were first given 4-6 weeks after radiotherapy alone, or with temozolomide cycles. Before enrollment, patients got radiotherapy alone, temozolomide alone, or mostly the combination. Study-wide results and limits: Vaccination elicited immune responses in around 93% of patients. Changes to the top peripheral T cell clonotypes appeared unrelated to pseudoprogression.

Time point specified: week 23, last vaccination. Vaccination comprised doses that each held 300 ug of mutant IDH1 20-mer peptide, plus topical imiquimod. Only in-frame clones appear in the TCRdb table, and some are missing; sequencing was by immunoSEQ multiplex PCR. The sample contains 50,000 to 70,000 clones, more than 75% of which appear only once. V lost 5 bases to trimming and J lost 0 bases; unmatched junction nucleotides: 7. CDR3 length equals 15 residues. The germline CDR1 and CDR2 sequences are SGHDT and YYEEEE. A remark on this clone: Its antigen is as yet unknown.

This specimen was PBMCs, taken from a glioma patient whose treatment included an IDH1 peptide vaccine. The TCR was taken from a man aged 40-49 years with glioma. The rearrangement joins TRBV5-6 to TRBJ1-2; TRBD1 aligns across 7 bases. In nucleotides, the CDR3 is TGTGCCAGCAGGGAGGGACAGCCGGCTAACTATGGCTACACCTTC. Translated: CASREGQPANYGYTF.